Included here is one TCR beta chain sequence, with context. The data were taken from a study of blood T cell repertoires in COVID-19. V was pared by 3 bases and J by 5 bases, with 6 bases of the junction left unmatched. The CDR3 sequence is 15 residues long. Germline CDR1 LNHDA, CDR2 SQIVND (reference sequence). The repertoire was sequenced with immunoSEQ multiplex PCR; TCRdb's copy has only in-frame clones and lacks some. The sample includes about 100,000 clones, about 80% seen only once; the top ten take over 10%. Material for sequencing was peripheral blood. V usage is TRBV19 and J usage is TRBJ2-2; 7 nucleotides line up with TRBD1. The origin of this receptor is a woman aged 65 to 85 with acute or convalescent COVID-19. CDR3: CASSITGDPTGELFF. The CDR3 bases are TGTGCCAGTAGTATTACAGGGGATCCAACCGGGGAGCTGTTTTTT.